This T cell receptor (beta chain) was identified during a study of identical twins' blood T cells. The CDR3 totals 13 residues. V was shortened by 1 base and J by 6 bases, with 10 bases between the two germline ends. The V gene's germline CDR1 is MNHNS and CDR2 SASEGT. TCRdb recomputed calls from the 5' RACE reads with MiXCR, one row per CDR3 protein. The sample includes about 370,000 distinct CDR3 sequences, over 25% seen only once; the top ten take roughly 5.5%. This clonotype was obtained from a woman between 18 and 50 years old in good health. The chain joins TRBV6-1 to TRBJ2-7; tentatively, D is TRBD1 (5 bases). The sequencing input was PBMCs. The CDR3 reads CASSEVVGVEQYF. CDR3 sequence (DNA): TGTGCCAGCAGTGAAGTGGTAGGGGTCGAGCAGTACTTC.